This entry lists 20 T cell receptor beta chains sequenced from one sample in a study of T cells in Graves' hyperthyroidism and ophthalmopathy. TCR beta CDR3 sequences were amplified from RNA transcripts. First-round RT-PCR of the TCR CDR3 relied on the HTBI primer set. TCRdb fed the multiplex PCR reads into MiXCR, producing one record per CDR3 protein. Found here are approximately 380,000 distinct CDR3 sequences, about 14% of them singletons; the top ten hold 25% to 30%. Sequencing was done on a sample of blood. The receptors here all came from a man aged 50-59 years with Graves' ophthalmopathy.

CDR3 in DNA: TGTGCCAGTAGTAACCCGGAGGGGGGTATGACTGAAGCTTTCTTT. Residues: CASSNPEGGMTEAFF. This chain uses TRBV19 with TRBJ1-1; TRBD1 is a possible D gene (6 bases). Trimming pared 4 bases from V and 5 bases from J, leaving 17 bases between. CDR3 length: 15 amino acids. Germline assignment: CDR1 LNHDA and CDR2 SQIVND (reference sequence).

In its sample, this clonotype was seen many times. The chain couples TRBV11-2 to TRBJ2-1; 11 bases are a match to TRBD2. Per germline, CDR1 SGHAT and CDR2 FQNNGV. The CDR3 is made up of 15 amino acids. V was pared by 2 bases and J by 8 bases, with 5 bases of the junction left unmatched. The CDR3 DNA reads TGTGCCAGCAGCTTACTCCGGACTAGCGGGCATGAGCAGTTCTTC. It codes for CASSLLRTSGHEQFF.

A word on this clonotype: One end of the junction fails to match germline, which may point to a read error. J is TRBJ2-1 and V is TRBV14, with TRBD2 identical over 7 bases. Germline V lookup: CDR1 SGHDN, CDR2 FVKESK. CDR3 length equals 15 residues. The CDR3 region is CASGHKAGSYNEQFF. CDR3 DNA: TGTGCCAGCGGCCATAAAGCGGGATCGTACAATGAGCAGTTCTTC.

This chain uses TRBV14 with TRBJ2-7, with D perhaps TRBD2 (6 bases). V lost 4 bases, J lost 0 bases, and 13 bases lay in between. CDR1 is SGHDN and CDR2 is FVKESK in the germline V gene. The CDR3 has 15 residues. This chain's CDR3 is CASSRTSSYSYEQYF. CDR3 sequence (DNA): TGTGCCAGCAGCCGTACTAGCTCCTACTCCTACGAGCAGTACTTC.

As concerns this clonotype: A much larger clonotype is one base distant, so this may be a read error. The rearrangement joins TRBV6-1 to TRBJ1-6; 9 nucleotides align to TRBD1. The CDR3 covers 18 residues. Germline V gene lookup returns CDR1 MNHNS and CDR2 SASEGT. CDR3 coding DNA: TGTGCCAGCAGAAGGACAGGGGCAAGGAGCTCCTATAATCCACCCCTCCACTTT. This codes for CASRRTGARSSYNPPLHF.

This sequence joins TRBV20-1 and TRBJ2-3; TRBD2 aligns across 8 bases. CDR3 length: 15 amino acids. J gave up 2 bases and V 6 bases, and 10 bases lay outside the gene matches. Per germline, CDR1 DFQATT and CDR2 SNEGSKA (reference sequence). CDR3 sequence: CSAPATSGYTDTQYF. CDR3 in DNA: TGCAGTGCGCCAGCAACTAGCGGATACACAGATACGCAGTATTTT.

The DNA of the CDR3 is TGCAGCGTTGGACAGACAACGTCCTACAATGAGCAGTTCTTC. It specifies CSVGQTTSYNEQFF. This rearrangement joins TRBV29-1 to TRBJ2-1; maybe TRBD1 (5 bases). Trimming left V 4 bases short and J 1 base short, with 11 bases between. CDR1 SQVTM and CDR2 ANQGSEA come from the germline V gene. This CDR3 is built from 14 residues.

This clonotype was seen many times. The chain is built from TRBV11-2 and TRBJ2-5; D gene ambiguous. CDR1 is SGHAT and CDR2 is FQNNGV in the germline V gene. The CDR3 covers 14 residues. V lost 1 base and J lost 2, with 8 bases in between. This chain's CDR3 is CASSLGHGQETQYF. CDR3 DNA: TGTGCCAGCAGCTTAGGCCACGGACAAGAGACCCAGTACTTC.

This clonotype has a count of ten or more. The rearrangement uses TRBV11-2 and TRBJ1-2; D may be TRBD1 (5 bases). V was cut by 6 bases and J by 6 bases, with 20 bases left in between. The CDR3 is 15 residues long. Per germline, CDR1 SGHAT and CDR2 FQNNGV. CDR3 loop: CASSSTSGLYNGYTF. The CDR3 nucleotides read TGTGCCAGCAGTTCTACTTCGGGGCTGTACAATGGCTACACCTTC.

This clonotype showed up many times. CDR3 in amino acids: CASSLEPQHF. CDR3 in DNA: TGTGCCAGCAGCTTGGAGCCCCAGCATTTT. The chain employs TRBV5-5 and TRBJ1-5; no clear D gene. V lost 0 bases to trimming and J lost 8 bases, with 0 bases between them. The CDR3 runs to 10 residues. Per the germline V gene, CDR1 is SGHKS and CDR2 is YYEKEE (reference sequence).

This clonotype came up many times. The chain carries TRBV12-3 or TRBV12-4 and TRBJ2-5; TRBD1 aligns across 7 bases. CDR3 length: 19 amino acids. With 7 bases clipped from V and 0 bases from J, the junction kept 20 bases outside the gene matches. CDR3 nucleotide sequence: TGTGCCAGCATGGGGCCTCAAGACAGGGCCGCGCGGTACCAAGAGACCCAGTACTTC. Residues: CASMGPQDRAARYQETQYF.

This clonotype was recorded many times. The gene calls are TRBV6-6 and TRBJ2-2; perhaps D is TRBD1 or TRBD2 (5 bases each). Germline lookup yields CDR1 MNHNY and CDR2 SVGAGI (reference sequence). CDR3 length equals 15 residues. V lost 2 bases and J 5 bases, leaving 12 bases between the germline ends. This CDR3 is CASSYRRERTGELFF. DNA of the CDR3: TGTGCCAGCAGTTACCGCAGGGAGAGAACCGGGGAGCTGTTTTTT.

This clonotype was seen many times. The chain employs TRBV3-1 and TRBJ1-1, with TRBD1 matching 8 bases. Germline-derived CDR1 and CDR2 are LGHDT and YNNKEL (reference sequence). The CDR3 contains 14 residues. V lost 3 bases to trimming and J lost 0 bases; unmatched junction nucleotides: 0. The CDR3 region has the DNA TGTGCCAGCAGCCAGGGACAGGTGAACACTGAAGCTTTCTTT. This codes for CASSQGQVNTEAFF.

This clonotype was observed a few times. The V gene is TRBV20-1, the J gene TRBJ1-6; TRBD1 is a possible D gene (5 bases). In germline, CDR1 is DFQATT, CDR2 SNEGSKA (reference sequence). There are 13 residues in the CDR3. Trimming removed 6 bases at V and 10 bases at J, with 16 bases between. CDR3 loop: CSAQGGGGSPLHF. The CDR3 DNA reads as TGCAGTGCCCAGGGCGGGGGTGGATCACCCCTCCACTTT.

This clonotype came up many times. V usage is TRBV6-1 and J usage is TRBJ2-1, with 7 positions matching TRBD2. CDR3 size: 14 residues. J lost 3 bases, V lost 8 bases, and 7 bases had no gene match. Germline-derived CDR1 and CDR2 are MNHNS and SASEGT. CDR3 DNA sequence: TGTGCCAGCCGTACAGCGGGAAGCTACAATGAGCAGTTCTTC. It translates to CASRTAGSYNEQFF.

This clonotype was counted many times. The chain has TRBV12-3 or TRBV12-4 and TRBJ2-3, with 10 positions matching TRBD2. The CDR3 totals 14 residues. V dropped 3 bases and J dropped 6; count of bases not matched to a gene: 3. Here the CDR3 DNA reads TGTGCCAGCAGTTTGCGGACTAGCGGCGATACGCAGTATTTT. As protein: CASSLRTSGDTQYF.

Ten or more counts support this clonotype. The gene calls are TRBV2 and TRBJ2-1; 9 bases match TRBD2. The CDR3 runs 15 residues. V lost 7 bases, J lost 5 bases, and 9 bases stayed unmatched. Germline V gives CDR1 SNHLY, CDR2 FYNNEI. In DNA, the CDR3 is TGTGCCAGCACGAGAGCGGGGGGAACGCACAATGAGCAGTTCTTC. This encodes CASTRAGGTHNEQFF.

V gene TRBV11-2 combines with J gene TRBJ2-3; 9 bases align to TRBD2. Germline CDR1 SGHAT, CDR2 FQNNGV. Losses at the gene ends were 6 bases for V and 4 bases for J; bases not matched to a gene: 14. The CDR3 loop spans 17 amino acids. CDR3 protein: CASSPPRGGRASDTQYF. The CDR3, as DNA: TGTGCCAGCAGTCCTCCTCGGGGCGGGAGGGCCTCAGATACGCAGTATTTT.

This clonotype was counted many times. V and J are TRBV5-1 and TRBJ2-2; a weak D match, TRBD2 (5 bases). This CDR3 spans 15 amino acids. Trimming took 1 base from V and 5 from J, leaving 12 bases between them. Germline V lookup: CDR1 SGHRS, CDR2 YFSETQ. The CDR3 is CASSLLASSTGELFF. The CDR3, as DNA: TGCGCCAGCAGCTTGTTGGCTAGCTCAACCGGGGAGCTGTTTTTT.

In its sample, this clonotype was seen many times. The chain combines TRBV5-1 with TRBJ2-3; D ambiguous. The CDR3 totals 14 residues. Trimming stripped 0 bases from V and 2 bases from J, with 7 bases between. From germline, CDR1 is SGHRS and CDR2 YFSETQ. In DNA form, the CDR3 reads TGCGCCAGCAGCTTGGACCAACCCACAGATACGCAGTATTTT. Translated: CASSLDQPTDTQYF.